This TCR beta chain was identified during a study of T cells after yellow fever vaccination. Study in general: SMART-Seq v4 Ultra Low Input handled preparation of low-cell-number fractions.

TCRdb itself ran the 5' RACE reads through MiXCR, one entry per CDR3 protein. The data hold about 220,000 distinct CDR3 sequences, with less than 3.5% observed a single time. With respect to this clonotype: What it binds is not known.

The junction had 3 bases not matched to a gene; V was cut back by 3 bases and J by 5 bases. This CDR3 comprises 14 residues. Per germline, CDR1 ENHRY and CDR2 SYGVKD. General study points: Re-detected after boosting: most primary clones, about 96% of CD4 and roughly 88% of CD8. Weaker overall, the secondary response nonetheless peaked faster (day 5 versus 15). The bulk population could contribute abundant contaminating clonotypes to FACS-sorted repertoires.

The source was CD4+ T cells sorted from PBMCs, collected 10 days after the yellow fever booster vaccination. This receptor was identified in a man aged 18 to 29 who received the YFV17D yellow fever vaccine. The genes are TRBV10-3 and TRBJ2-5, with 10 bases matching TRBD2. This CDR3 is CAISDGTSVETQYF. DNA for the CDR3: TGTGCCATCAGTGACGGGACTAGCGTGGAGACCCAGTACTTC.